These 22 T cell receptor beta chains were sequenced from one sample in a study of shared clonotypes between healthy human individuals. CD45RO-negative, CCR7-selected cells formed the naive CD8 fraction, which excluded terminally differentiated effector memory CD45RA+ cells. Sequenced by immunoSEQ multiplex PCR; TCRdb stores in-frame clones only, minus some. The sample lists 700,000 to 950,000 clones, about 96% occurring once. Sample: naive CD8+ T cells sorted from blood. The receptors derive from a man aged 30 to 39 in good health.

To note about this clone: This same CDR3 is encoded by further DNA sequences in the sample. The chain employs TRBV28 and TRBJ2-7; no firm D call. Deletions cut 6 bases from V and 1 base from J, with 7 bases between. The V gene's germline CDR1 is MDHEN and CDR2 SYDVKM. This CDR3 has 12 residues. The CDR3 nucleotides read TGTGCCAGCAGCCTAATTTCCTACGAGCAGTACTTC. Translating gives CASSLISYEQYF.

This chain's CDR3 is CASRPDGPYEQYF. DNA for the CDR3: TGTGCCAGCAGGCCGGACGGACCCTACGAGCAGTACTTC. The rearrangement links TRBV7-3 to TRBJ2-7, with D unclear. V lost 6 bases, J lost 2 bases, and 11 bases lay in between. Germline lookup yields CDR1 SGHTA and CDR2 FQGTGA. CDR3 length: 13 residues.

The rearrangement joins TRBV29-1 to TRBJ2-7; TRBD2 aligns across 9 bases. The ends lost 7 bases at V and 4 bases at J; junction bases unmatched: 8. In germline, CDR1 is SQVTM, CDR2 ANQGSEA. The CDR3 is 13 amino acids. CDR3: CSASGTSRYEQYF. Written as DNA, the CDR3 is TGCAGCGCCTCCGGGACTAGCAGATACGAGCAGTACTTC.

CDR3 in amino acids: CASSLIAGGYNEQFF. CDR3 sequence (DNA): TGTGCCAGCAGCCTTATCGCGGGAGGCTACAATGAGCAGTTCTTC. The chain carries TRBV9 and TRBJ2-1; 8 bases match TRBD2. This CDR3 is built from 15 residues. The V gene's germline CDR1 is SGDLS and CDR2 YYNGEE. V shed 4 bases, J shed 3 bases, and the junction held 6 bases outside the gene matches.

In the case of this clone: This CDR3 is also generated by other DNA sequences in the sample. The CDR3 sequence is CASTGNEQYF. The CDR3 DNA follows: TGTGCCAGCACTGGGAACGAGCAGTACTTC. This chain uses TRBV2 with TRBJ2-7; D is unresolved. Germline assignment: CDR1 SNHLY and CDR2 FYNNEI. The CDR3 contains 10 residues. V shed 7 bases and J shed 5 bases, with 6 bases lying between them.

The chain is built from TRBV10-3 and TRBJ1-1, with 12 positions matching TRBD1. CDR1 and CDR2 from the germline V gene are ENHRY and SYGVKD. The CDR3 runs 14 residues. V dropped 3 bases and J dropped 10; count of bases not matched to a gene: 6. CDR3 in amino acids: CAISDPGTGGTAFF. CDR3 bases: TGTGCCATCAGTGACCCCGGGACAGGGGGCACAGCTTTCTTT.

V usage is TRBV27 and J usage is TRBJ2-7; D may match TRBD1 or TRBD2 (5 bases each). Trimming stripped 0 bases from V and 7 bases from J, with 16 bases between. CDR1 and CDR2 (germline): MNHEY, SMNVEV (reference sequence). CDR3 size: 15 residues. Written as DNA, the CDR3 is TGTGCCAGCAGTTTATCAGCCGGGGCCTCGTGGGAGCAGTACTTC. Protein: CASSLSAGASWEQYF.

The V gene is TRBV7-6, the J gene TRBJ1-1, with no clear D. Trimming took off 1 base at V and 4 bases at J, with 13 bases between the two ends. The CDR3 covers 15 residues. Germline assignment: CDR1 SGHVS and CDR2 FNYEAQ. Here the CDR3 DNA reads TGTGCCAGCAGCTTAGAAGGCTTAGAGGCCACTGAAGCTTTCTTT. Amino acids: CASSLEGLEATEAFF. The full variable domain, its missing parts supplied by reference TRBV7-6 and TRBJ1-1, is GAGVSQSPRYKVTKRGQDVALRCDPISGHVSLYWYRQALGQGPEFLTYFNYEAQQDKSGLPNDRFSAERPEGSISTLTIQRTEQRDSAMYRCASSLEGLEATEAFFGQGTRLTVV.

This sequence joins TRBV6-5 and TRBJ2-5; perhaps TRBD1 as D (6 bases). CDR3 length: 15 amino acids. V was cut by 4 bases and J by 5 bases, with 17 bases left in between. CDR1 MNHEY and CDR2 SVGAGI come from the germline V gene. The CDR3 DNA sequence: TGTGCCAGCAGTTTAAATCAGGGGTTCCTGGAGACCCAGTACTTC. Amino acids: CASSLNQGFLETQYF.

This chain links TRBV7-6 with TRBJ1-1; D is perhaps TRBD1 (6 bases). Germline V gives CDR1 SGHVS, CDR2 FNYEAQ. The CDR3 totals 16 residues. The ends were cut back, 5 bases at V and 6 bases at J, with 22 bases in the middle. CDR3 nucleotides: TGTGCCAGCAGCCTCAACCCGACAGGCTTGTGGTCTGAAGCTTTCTTT. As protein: CASSLNPTGLWSEAFF. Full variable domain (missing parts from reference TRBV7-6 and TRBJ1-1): GAGVSQSPRYKVTKRGQDVALRCDPISGHVSLYWYRQALGQGPEFLTYFNYEAQQDKSGLPNDRFSAERPEGSISTLTIQRTEQRDSAMYRCASSLNPTGLWSEAFFGQGTRLTVV.

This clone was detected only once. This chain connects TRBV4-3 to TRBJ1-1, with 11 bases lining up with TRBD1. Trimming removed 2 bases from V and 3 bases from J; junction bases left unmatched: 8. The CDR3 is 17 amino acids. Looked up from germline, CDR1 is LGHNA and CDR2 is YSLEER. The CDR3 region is CASSQQGQGARDTEAFF. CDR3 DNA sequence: TGCGCCAGCAGCCAACAAGGACAGGGGGCGCGGGACACTGAAGCTTTCTTT.

CDR3 DNA: TGCAGCGTTGTTGTGGGGGCTAGAGAAAAACTGTTTTTT. Protein: CSVVVGAREKLFF. This chain joins TRBV29-1 and TRBJ1-4, with a tentative D call TRBD1 (6 bases). Germline V lookup: CDR1 SQVTM, CDR2 ANQGSEA. Trimming stripped 4 bases from V and 8 bases from J, with 14 bases between. CDR3 size: 13 residues.

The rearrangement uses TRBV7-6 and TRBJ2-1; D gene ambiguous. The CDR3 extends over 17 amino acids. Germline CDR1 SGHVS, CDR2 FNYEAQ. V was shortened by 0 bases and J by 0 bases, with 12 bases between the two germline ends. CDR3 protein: CASSLAFEVSSYNEQFF. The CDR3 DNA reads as TGTGCCAGCAGCTTAGCGTTCGAGGTTAGCTCCTACAATGAGCAGTTCTTC.

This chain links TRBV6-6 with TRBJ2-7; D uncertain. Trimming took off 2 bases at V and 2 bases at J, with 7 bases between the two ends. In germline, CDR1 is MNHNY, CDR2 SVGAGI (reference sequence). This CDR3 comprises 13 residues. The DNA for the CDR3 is TGTGCCAGCAGTTACCCCCCCGCCTACGAGCAGTACTTC. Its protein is CASSYPPAYEQYF.

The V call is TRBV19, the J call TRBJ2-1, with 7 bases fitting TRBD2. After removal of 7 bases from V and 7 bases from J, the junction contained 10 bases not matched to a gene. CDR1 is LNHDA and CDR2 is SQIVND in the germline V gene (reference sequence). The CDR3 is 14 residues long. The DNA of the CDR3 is TGTGCCAGTAACGAGGGAGGGCCGGGGAATGAGCAGTTCTTC. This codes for CASNEGGPGNEQFF.

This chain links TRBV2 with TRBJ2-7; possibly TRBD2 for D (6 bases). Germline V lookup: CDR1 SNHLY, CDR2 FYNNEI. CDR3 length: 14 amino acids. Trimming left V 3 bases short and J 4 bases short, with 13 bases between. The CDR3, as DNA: TGTGCCAGCAGTGAGGAGGGTCCTACTTACGAGCAGTACTTC. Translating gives CASSEEGPTYEQYF.

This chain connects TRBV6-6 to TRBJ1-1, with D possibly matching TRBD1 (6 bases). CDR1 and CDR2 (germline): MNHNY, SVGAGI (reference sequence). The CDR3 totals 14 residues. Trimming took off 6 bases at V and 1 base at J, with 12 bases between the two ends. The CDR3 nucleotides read TGTGCCAGCAGGCTAGGACAGCCGAACACTGAAGCTTTCTTT. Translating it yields CASRLGQPNTEAFF.

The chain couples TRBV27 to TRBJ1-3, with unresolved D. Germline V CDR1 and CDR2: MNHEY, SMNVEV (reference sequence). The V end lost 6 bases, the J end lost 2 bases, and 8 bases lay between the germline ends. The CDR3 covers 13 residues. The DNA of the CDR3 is TGTGCCAGCAGCTCGCTAGCTGGAAACACCATATATTTT. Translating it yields CASSSLAGNTIYF.

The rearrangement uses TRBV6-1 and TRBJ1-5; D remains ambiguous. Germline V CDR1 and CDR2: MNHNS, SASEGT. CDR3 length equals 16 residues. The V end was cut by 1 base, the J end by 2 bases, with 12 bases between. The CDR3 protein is CASSEGRTTRNQPQHF. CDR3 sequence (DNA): TGTGCCAGCAGTGAAGGAAGGACCACTCGCAATCAGCCCCAGCATTTT.

CDR3 in amino acids: CASSLTSGGNNEQFF. The CDR3 DNA follows: TGTGCCAGCAGCTTAACCTCGGGAGGGAACAATGAGCAGTTCTTC. V usage is TRBV7-9 and J usage is TRBJ2-1, with 8 bases fitting TRBD2. The CDR3 length is 15 residues. J lost 5 bases, V lost 2 bases, and 5 bases had no gene match. Per germline, CDR1 SEHNR and CDR2 FQNEAQ (reference sequence).

CDR3 bases: TGTGCCAGCAGTTTCCCAGCCACCGCCTACGAGCAGTACTTC. Translated: CASSFPATAYEQYF. The chain employs TRBV28 and TRBJ2-7; D is unclear. The CDR3 sequence is 14 residues long. The V gene's germline CDR1 is MDHEN and CDR2 SYDVKM. V was cut by 3 bases and J by 2 bases, with 11 bases left in between.

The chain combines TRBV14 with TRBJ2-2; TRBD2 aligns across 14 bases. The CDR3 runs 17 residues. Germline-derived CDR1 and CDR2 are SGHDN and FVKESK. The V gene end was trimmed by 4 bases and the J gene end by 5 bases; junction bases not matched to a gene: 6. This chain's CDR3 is CASSPRLAGGRTGELFF. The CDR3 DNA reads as TGTGCCAGCAGCCCTCGACTAGCGGGAGGGCGAACCGGGGAGCTGTTTTTT.